This TCR beta chain was identified in a study of cytomegalovirus exposure and HLA in healthy donors. V lost 1 base and J lost 3, with 3 bases in between. Germline values: CDR1 SEHNR, CDR2 FQNEAQ (reference sequence). The CDR3 is 12 residues long. Turning to this clone: Its specificity is unknown.

Study results and limitations: A later analysis showed that HLA-associated TCR beta chains had undergone more clonal expansion than equally common others. Reportedly, TCR beta sequences accurately predicted HLA-A and HLA-B alleles in most subjects.

The PCR employed 60 Vbeta primers together with 13 Jbeta primers. Data came from immunoSEQ multiplex PCR; TCRdb stores just in-frame clones and leaves some out. The sample shows 150,000 to 200,000 clones, roughly 72% of them seen only once. V gene TRBV7-9 combines with J gene TRBJ1-1; D gene unclear. The sequence was obtained from a woman in her thirties or forties in good health and CMV-seronegative. Sequencing was performed on PBMCs. DNA of the CDR3: TGTGCCAGCAGCTTAGAGCACACTGAAGCTTTCTTT. Its translation: CASSLEHTEAFF.